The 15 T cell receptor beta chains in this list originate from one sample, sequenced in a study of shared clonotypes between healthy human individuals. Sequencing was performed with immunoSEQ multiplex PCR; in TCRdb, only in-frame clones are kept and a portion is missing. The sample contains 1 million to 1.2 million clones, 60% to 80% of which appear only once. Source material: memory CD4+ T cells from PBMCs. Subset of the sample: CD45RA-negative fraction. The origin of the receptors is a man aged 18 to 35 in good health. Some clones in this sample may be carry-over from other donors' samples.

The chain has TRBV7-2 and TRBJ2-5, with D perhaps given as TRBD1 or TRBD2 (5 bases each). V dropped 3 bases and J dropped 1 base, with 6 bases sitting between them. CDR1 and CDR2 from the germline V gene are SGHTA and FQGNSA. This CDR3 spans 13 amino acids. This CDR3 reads CASSFGTQETQYF. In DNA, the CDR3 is TGTGCCAGCAGCTTTGGGACCCAAGAGACCCAGTACTTC. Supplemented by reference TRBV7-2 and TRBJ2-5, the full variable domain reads GAGVSQSPSNKVTEKGKDVELRCDPISGHTALYWYRQSLGQGLEFLIYFQGNSAPDKSGLPSDRFSAERTGGSVSTLTIQRTQQEDSAVYLCASSFGTQETQYFGPGTRLLVL.

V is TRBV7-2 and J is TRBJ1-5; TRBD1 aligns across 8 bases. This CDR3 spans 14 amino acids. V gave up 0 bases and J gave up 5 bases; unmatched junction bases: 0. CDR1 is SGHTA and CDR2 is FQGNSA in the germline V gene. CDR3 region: CASSLARGHQPQHF. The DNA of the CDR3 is TGTGCCAGCAGCTTAGCCAGGGGGCATCAGCCCCAGCATTTT.

This CDR3 is CASSSTRLADPPEQYF. For the CDR3, the DNA is TGTGCCAGCAGCTCGACCAGACTAGCGGACCCGCCCGAGCAGTACTTC. The chain recombines TRBV5-6 with TRBJ2-7; TRBD2 aligns across 9 bases. This CDR3 has 16 residues. Germline CDR1 SGHDT, CDR2 YYEEEE. V trimming: 3 bases; J trimming: 6 bases; junction bases outside the gene matches: 13.

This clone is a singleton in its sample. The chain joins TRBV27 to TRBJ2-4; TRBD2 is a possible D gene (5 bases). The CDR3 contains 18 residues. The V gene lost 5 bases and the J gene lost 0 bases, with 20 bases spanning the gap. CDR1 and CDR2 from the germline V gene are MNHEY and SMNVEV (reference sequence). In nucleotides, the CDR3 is TGTGCCAGCAGTCCACACCGGACTCAATGGGGAGCCAAAAACATTCAGTACTTC. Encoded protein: CASSPHRTQWGAKNIQYF.

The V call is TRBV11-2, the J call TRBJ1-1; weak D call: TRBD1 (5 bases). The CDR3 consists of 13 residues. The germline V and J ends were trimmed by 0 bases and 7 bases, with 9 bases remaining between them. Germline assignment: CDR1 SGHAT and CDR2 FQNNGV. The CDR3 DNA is TGTGCCAGCAGCTTAGATACAGGAATTGAAGCTTTCTTT. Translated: CASSLDTGIEAFF.

CDR3 bases: TGTGCCACCAGCAGCCTGGGGGGGAGCAATCAGCCCCAGCATTTT. This sequence encodes CATSSLGGSNQPQHF. V usage is TRBV15 and J usage is TRBJ1-5; D possibly corresponds to TRBD1 (5 bases). CDR3 length: 15 residues. The V end lost 3 bases, the J end lost 1 base, and 10 bases lay between the germline ends. Germline CDR1 is LNHNV and CDR2 is YYDKDF (reference sequence).

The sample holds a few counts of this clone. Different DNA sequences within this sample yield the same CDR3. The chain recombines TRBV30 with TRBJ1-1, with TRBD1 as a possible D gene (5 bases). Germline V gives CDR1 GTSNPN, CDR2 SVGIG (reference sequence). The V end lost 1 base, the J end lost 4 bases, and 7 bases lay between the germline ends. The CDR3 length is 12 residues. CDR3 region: CAWSGGSTEAFF. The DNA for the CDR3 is TGTGCCTGGAGTGGGGGGAGCACTGAAGCTTTCTTT.

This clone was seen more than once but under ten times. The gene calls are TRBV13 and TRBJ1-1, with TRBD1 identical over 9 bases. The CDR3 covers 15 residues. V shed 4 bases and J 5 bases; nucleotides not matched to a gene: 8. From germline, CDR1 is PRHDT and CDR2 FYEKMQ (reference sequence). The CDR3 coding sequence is TGTGCCAGCAGCTGGGGTGACAGGGGGAGAACTGAAGCTTTCTTT. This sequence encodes CASSWGDRGRTEAFF.

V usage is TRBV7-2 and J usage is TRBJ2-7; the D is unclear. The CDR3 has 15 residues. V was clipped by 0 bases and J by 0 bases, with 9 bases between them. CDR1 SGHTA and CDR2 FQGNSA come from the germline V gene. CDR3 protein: CASSLAGPSSYEQYF. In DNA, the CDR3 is TGTGCCAGCAGCTTAGCCGGGCCTAGCTCCTACGAGCAGTACTTC. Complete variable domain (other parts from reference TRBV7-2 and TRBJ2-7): GAGVSQSPSNKVTEKGKDVELRCDPISGHTALYWYRQSLGQGLEFLIYFQGNSAPDKSGLPSDRFSAERTGGSVSTLTIQRTQQEDSAVYLCASSLAGPSSYEQYFGPGTRLTVT.

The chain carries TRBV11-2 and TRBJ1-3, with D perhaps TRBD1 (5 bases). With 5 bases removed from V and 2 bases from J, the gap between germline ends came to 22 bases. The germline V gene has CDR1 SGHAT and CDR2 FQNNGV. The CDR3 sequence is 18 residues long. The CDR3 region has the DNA TGTGCCAGCAGCCCCCAGGGTGTAGGTGCCCTCGCTGGAAACACCATATATTTT. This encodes CASSPQGVGALAGNTIYF.

Here the CDR3 DNA reads TGTGCCAGCACCTGGGGGACATCCGGGAAACGAGGAGATGAGCAGTTCTTC. It encodes CASTWGTSGKRGDEQFF. This chain connects TRBV27 to TRBJ2-1; maybe TRBD1 (6 bases). The CDR3 totals 17 residues. The germline V gene encodes CDR1 MNHEY and CDR2 SMNVEV (reference sequence). V lost 7 bases and J lost 8, with 27 bases in between.

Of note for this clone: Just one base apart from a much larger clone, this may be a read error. The chain's CDR3 is CVSSEAGYSYEQYF. The CDR3 DNA follows: TGTGTCAGCAGTGAGGCAGGTTATTCCTACGAGCAGTACTTC. The rearrangement links TRBV2 to TRBJ2-7; D not certain. This CDR3 is built from 14 residues. Germline-derived CDR1 and CDR2 are SNHLY and FYNNEI.

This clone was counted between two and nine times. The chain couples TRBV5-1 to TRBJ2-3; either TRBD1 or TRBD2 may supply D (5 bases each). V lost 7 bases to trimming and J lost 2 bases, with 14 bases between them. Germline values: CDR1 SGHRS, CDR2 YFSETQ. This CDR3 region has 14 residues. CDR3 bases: TGCGCCAGCGGGGACGACGGGACCACAGATACGCAGTATTTT. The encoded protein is CASGDDGTTDTQYF.

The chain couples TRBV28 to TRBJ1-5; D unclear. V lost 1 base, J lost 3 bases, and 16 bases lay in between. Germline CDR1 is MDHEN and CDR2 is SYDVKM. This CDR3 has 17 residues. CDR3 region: CASSLSLGRRNNQPQHF. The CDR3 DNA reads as TGTGCCAGCAGTTTATCCCTCGGCCGCAGGAACAATCAGCCCCAGCATTTT.

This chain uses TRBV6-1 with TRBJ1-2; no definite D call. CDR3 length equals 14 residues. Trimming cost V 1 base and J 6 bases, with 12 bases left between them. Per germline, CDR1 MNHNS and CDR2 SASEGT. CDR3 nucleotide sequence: TGTGCCAGCAGTGAAGTCGAATCCCAACATGGCTACACCTTC. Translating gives CASSEVESQHGYTF.